A single sample gave rise to the 25 T cell receptor beta chains below, sequenced in a study of blood T cell repertoires in COVID-19. Sequenced by immunoSEQ multiplex PCR; TCRdb stores in-frame clones only, minus some. The data hold about 200,000 clones, with roughly 83% observed a single time. Material: PBMCs or T cells enriched from blood (not recorded which). These receptors were obtained from a man aged 35-49 years with acute COVID-19.

V gene TRBV5-1 combines with J gene TRBJ2-3; 7 bases are shared with TRBD2. V trimming: 4 bases; J trimming: 3 bases; junction bases outside the gene matches: 5. Germline loops: CDR1 SGHRS, CDR2 YFSETQ. The CDR3 consists of 14 residues. This CDR3 is CASSPREGTDTQYF. Here the CDR3 DNA reads TGCGCCAGCAGCCCCAGGGAGGGGACAGATACGCAGTATTTT.

This chain connects TRBV9 to TRBJ2-3, with TRBD1 matching over 7 bases. This CDR3 has 15 residues. Germline trimming cut 0 bases from V and 2 bases from J; bases unmatched to any gene: 3. Germline V gene lookup returns CDR1 SGDLS and CDR2 YYNGEE. DNA of the CDR3: TGTGCCAGCAGCGTAGAGGGACAGAACACAGATACGCAGTATTTT. Translated: CASSVEGQNTDTQYF.

This clone was detected once. This sequence joins TRBV12-1 and TRBJ2-1; the table calls TRBD2, which could not be checked here. TRBV12-1 is assigned pseudogene status. The CDR3 spans 16 residues. CDR3 in amino acids: CASSTSGKNLYNEQFF. The CDR3 nucleotides are TGTGCCAGCAGCACTAGCGGAAAGAATTTGTACAATGAGCAGTTCTTC.

This chain links TRBV7-3 with TRBJ2-3; the match to TRBD1 covers 7 bases. Germline assignment: CDR1 SGHTA and CDR2 FQGTGA. The CDR3 has 14 amino acids. J was trimmed by 4 bases and V by 5 bases; bases with no gene match: 6. As DNA, the CDR3 is TGTGCCAGCAGCACCAGACAGGGCTCAGATACGCAGTATTTT. Amino acid sequence: CASSTRQGSDTQYF. The full variable domain, with the rest looked up from reference TRBV7-3 and TRBJ2-3, is GAGVSQTPSNKVTEKGKYVELRCDPISGHTALYWYRQSLGQGPEFLIYFQGTGAADDSGLPNDRFFAVRPEGSVSTLKIQRTERGDSAVYLCASSTRQGSDTQYFGPGTRLTVL.

V and J are TRBV28 and TRBJ1-2; 7 nucleotides align to TRBD1. CDR3 size: 13 residues. Germline CDR1 reads MDHEN; CDR2 reads SYDVKM. J lost 12 bases, V lost 3 bases, and 10 bases had no gene match. The CDR3: CASSFSRGSGNTF. The CDR3 DNA is TGTGCCAGCAGTTTTTCCAGGGGGAGTGGGAACACCTTC.

The gene calls are TRBV7-6 and TRBJ1-2, with D possibly matching TRBD1 (6 bases). The germline CDR1 and CDR2 sequences are SGHVS and FNYEAQ. Trimming removed 4 bases at V and 4 bases at J, with 10 bases between. This CDR3 has 13 residues. CDR3 in amino acids: CASSSGGGYGYTF. The CDR3 DNA follows: TGTGCCAGCAGCTCGGGGGGCGGCTATGGCTACACCTTC.

The chain is built from TRBV5-4 and TRBJ1-3; 10 nucleotides match TRBD1. The CDR3 consists of 16 residues. From germline, CDR1 is SGHNT and CDR2 YYREEE (reference sequence). Trimming cost V 4 bases and J 2 bases; bases outside gene matches: 6. For the CDR3, the DNA is TGTGCCAGCAGCAACCCCGGGACAGGGGCTGGAAACACCATATATTTT. Its protein is CASSNPGTGAGNTIYF.

V is TRBV30 and J is TRBJ1-2, with 7 nucleotides matching TRBD1. The CDR3 consists of 16 residues. Germline V gene sequence: CDR1 GTSNPN, CDR2 SVGIG (reference sequence). J lost 0 bases, V lost 0 bases, and 7 bases had no gene match. This CDR3 reads CAWSVEWDRANYGYTF. DNA of the CDR3: TGTGCCTGGAGTGTGGAGTGGGACAGAGCTAACTATGGCTACACCTTC.

This clone was counted a few times. V usage is TRBV7-2 and J usage is TRBJ1-5, with 8 bases aligning to TRBD1. CDR1 SGHTA and CDR2 FQGNSA come from the germline V gene. This CDR3 contains 15 residues. V gave up 3 bases and J gave up 2 bases; unmatched junction bases: 3. In DNA, the CDR3 is TGTGCCAGCAGCTTCGGACAGGGAGGCAATCAGCCCCAGCATTTT. Protein sequence: CASSFGQGGNQPQHF.

The V gene is TRBV30, the J gene TRBJ2-1; weak D call: TRBD1 (6 bases). V dropped 0 bases and J dropped 2 bases, with 11 bases sitting between them. This CDR3 is built from 15 residues. Germline-derived CDR1 and CDR2 are GTSNPN and SVGIG (reference sequence). CDR3 bases: TGTGCCTGGAGTGTAGGTCAGGGGACCTACAATGAGCAGTTCTTC. Encoded protein: CAWSVGQGTYNEQFF.

CDR3 in DNA: TGTGCCAGCAGTCCGGGACTAGCGGGAGAGTCCGGGGAGCTGTTTTTT. Translated, it gives CASSPGLAGESGELFF. This chain connects TRBV6-2 or TRBV6-3 to TRBJ2-2; 14 positions match TRBD2. Germline V lookup: CDR1 MNHEY, CDR2 SVGEGT. Germline trimming cut 5 bases from V and 6 bases from J; bases unmatched to any gene: 5. CDR3 length: 16 residues.

The V and J genes are TRBV11-2 and TRBJ2-3; a weak D match, TRBD2 (5 bases). The CDR3 has 14 amino acids. The V end lost 7 bases, the J end lost 5 bases, and 16 bases lay between the germline ends. Germline CDR1 and CDR2: SGHAT and FQNNGV. CDR3 protein: CASKNGMAGDTQYF. CDR3 in DNA: TGTGCCAGCAAGAACGGGATGGCGGGAGATACGCAGTATTTT.

The chain has TRBV28 and TRBJ2-1; D is perhaps TRBD2 (6 bases). The length of the CDR3 is 17 residues. Trimming left V 4 bases short and J 1 base short, with 17 bases between. The germline gives CDR1 MDHEN, CDR2 SYDVKM. The CDR3 protein is CASSSLSGLLSYNEQFF. The CDR3 nucleotides read TGTGCCAGCAGTTCCCTGAGCGGGCTATTATCCTACAATGAGCAGTTCTTC. Using reference TRBV28 and TRBJ2-1 for the parts outside the CDR3, the full variable domain is DVKVTQSSRYLVKRTGEKVFLECVQDMDHENMFWYRQDPGLGLRLIYFSYDVKMKEKGDIPEGYSVSREKKERFSLILESASTNQTSMYLCASSSLSGLLSYNEQFFGPGTRLTVL.

V gene TRBV19 combines with J gene TRBJ1-5; D call uncertain. Germline V gives CDR1 LNHDA, CDR2 SQIVND (reference sequence). Trimming took off 3 bases at V and 7 bases at J, with 16 bases between the two ends. The CDR3 is 15 amino acids. The CDR3 DNA sequence: TGTGCCAGTAGTATGTGGAGGGTTGAAGTCCAGCCCCAGCATTTT. This translates into CASSMWRVEVQPQHF.

This clone was recorded a few times. This chain connects TRBV27 to TRBJ2-1; 9 positions agree with TRBD1. V dropped 5 bases and J dropped 6; count of bases not matched to a gene: 14. The CDR3 contains 17 residues. Germline V lookup: CDR1 MNHEY, CDR2 SMNVEV (reference sequence). CDR3 amino acids: CASSPPRTGVYVNEQFF. Written as DNA, the CDR3 is TGTGCCAGCAGTCCGCCAAGGACAGGGGTTTATGTCAATGAGCAGTTCTTC.

The V gene is TRBV11-2, the J gene TRBJ2-5; D remains ambiguous. The V end was cut by 5 bases, the J end by 1 base, with 14 bases between. Per the germline V gene, CDR1 is SGHAT and CDR2 is FQNNGV. The CDR3 is 15 amino acids. The CDR3 here is CASSPTLQIQETQYF. DNA of the CDR3: TGTGCCAGCAGCCCCACGTTACAGATCCAAGAGACCCAGTACTTC.

This sequence joins TRBV5-1 and TRBJ2-3; 9 nucleotides agree with TRBD2. V lost 6 bases and J lost 1; bases outside the gene matches: 6. The length of the CDR3 is 15 residues. Looked up from germline, CDR1 is SGHRS and CDR2 is YFSETQ. The CDR3 sequence is CASTISGRGTDTQYF. CDR3 nucleotides: TGCGCCAGCACCATTAGCGGGAGAGGCACAGATACGCAGTATTTT.

CDR3 nucleotides: TGTGCCAGCAGCCAATCCGGGCTAGCGGGAGAGTTGTACGAGCAGTACTTC. Its translation is CASSQSGLAGELYEQYF. This chain links TRBV5-5 with TRBJ2-7, with 10 bases matching TRBD2. This CDR3 spans 17 amino acids. Germline lookup yields CDR1 SGHKS and CDR2 YYEKEE (reference sequence). J gave up 4 bases and V 4 bases, and 14 bases lay outside the gene matches. The full variable domain, in which reference TRBV5-5 and TRBJ2-7 provide the parts outside the CDR3, is DAGVTQSPTHLIKTRGQQVTLRCSPISGHKSVSWYQQVLGQGPQFIFQYYEKEERGRGNFPDRFSARQFPNYSSELNVNALLLGDSALYLCASSQSGLAGELYEQYFGPGTRLTVT.

Turning to this clone: One end of the junction is discordant with germline, which a read error may explain. The chain's CDR3 is CASSLGTSGANEQFF. The CDR3 DNA reads as TGTGCTAGCAGCTTAGGGACTAGCGGAGCAAATGAGCAGTTCTTC. V is TRBV7-7 and J is TRBJ2-1, with 11 bases aligning to TRBD2. The CDR3 runs to 15 residues. Germline V gene data show CDR1 as SSHAT and CDR2 as FNYEAQ (reference sequence).

The V call is TRBV6-2 or TRBV6-3, the J call TRBJ2-1, with D maybe TRBD2 (6 bases). Trimming removed 2 bases at V and 6 bases at J, with 11 bases between. CDR3 size: 14 residues. Germline CDR1 and CDR2: MNHEY and SVGEGT. The CDR3 coding sequence is TGTGCCAGCAGTTACCCTGGGACTTCCAATGAGCAGTTCTTC. This codes for CASSYPGTSNEQFF.

This rearrangement joins TRBV6-5 to TRBJ2-3, with 9 bases lining up with TRBD2. Germline CDR1 MNHEY, CDR2 SVGAGI. V shed 7 bases and J 4 bases; nucleotides not matched to a gene: 9. The CDR3 length is 15 residues. The CDR3 protein is CASTISGRLADTQYF. Here the CDR3 DNA reads TGTGCCAGCACCATAAGCGGGAGGTTGGCAGATACGCAGTATTTT.

As DNA, the CDR3 is TGTGCCAGCAGCTTTCAAGCGGGAGTCTCAGATACGCAGTATTTT. Protein sequence: CASSFQAGVSDTQYF. This chain connects TRBV7-2 to TRBJ2-3; 8 bases agree with TRBD2. Germline V gives CDR1 SGHTA, CDR2 FQGNSA. This CDR3 contains 15 residues. V shed 3 bases, J shed 4 bases, and the junction held 6 bases outside the gene matches.

The chain recombines TRBV6-5 with TRBJ2-2; 9 bases map to TRBD1. Germline V CDR1 and CDR2: MNHEY, SVGAGI. The CDR3 runs 13 residues. J gave up 4 bases and V 8 bases, and 2 bases lay outside the gene matches. The CDR3 loop reads CASGDRVTGELFF. The CDR3 DNA sequence: TGTGCCAGCGGGGACAGGGTCACCGGGGAGCTGTTTTTT.

Concerning this clone itself: One junction end does not reproduce the germline sequence, and a read error may be involved. V and J are TRBV7-7 and TRBJ2-5, with 15 bases lining up with TRBD2. The CDR3 covers 17 residues. Looked up from germline, CDR1 is SSHAT and CDR2 is FNYEAQ (reference sequence). CDR3 in amino acids: CASSLGGLAGGHETQYF. CDR3 DNA: TGTGCTAGCAGCTTAGGGGGACTAGCGGGAGGTCACGAGACCCAGTACTTC.

This sequence joins TRBV7-3 and TRBJ2-2; possible D gene TRBD2, 5 bases. Trimming left V 2 bases short and J 6 bases short, with 10 bases between. CDR1 SGHTA and CDR2 FQGTGA come from the germline V gene. The CDR3 runs to 14 residues. The CDR3 nucleotides read TGTGCCAGCAGCTTATATGGGGAGTCCGGGGAGCTGTTTTTT. Protein: CASSLYGESGELFF.